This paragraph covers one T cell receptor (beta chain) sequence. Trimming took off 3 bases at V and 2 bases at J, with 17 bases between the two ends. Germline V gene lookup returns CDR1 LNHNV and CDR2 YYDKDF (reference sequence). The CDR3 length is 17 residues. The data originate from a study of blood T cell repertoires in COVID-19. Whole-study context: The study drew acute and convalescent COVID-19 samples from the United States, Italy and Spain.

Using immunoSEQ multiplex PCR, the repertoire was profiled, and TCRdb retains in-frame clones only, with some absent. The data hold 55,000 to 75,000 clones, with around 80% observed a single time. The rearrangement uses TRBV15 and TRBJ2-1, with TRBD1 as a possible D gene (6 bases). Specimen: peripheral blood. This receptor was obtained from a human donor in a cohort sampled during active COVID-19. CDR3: CATSRTPTGWPYNEQFF. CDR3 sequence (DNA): TGTGCCACCAGCAGGACCCCTACAGGGTGGCCCTACAATGAGCAGTTCTTC.